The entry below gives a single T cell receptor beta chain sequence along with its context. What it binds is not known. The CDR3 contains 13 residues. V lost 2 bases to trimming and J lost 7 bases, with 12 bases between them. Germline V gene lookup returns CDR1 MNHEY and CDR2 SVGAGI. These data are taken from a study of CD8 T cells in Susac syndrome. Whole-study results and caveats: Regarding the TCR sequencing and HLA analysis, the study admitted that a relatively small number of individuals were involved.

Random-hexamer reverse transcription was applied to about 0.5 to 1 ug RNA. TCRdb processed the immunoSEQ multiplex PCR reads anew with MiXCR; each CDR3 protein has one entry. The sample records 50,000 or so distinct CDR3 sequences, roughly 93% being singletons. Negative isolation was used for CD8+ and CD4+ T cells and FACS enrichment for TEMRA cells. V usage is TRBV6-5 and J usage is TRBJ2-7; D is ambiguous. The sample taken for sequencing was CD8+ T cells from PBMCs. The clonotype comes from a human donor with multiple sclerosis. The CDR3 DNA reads TGTGCCAGCAGTTACCTCGACACCTTAGAGCAGTACTTC. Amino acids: CASSYLDTLEQYF.